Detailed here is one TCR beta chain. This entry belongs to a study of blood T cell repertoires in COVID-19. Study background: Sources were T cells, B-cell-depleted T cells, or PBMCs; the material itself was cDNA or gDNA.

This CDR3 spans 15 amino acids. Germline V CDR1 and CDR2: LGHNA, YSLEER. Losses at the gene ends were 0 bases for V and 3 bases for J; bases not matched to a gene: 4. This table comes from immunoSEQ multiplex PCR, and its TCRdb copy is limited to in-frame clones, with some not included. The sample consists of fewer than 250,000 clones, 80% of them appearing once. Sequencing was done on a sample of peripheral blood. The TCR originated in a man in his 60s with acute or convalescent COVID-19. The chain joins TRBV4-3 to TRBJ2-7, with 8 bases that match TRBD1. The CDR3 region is CASSQEWDRHYEQYF. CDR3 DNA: TGCGCCAGCAGCCAAGAATGGGACAGGCACTACGAGCAGTACTTC.